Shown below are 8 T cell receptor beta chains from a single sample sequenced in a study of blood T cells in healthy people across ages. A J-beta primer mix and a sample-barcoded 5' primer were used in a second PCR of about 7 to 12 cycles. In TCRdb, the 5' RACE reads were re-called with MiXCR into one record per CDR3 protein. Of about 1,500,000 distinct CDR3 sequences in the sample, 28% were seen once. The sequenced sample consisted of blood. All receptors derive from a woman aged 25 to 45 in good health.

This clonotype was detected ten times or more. Written as DNA, the CDR3 is TGTGCCAGCAGCCCGGGAGGGGGCGGCTATGGCTACACCTTC. Its protein is CASSPGGGGYGYTF. The chain has TRBV3-1 and TRBJ1-2, with 7 bases aligning to TRBD1. CDR3 length: 14 residues. Germline V gene data show CDR1 as LGHDT and CDR2 as YNNKEL (reference sequence). The J segment lost 4 bases and the V segment lost 4 bases, leaving 6 bases of the junction unmatched.

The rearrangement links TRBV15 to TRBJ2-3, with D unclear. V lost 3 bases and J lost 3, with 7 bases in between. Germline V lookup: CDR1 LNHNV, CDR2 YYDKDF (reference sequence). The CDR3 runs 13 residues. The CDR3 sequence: CATSRDLTDTQYF. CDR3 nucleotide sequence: TGTGCCACCAGCAGGGACCTTACAGATACGCAGTATTTT.

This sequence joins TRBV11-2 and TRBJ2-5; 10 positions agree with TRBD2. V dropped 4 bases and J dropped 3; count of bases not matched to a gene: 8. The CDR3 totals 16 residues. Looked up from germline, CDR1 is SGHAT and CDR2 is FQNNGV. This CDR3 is CASSSASGGIKETQYF. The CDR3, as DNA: TGTGCCAGCAGCTCGGCTAGCGGGGGAATCAAAGAGACCCAGTACTTC. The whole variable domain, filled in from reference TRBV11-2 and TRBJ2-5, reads EAGVAQSPRYKIIEKRQSVAFWCNPISGHATLYWYQQILGQGPKLLIQFQNNGVVDDSQLPKDRFSAERLKGVDSTLKIQPAKLEDSAVYLCASSSASGGIKETQYFGPGTRLLVL.

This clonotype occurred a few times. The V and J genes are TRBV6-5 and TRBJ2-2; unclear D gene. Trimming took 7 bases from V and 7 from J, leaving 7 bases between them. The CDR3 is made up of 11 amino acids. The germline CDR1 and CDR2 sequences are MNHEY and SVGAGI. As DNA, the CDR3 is TGTGCCAGCATAAGGGACGGGGAGCTGTTTTTT. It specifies CASIRDGELFF.

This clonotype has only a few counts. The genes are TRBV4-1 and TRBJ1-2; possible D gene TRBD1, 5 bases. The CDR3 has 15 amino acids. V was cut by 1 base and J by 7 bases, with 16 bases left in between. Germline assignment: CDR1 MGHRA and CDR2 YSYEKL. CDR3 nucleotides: TGCGCCAGCAGCCAAGCCCGGGGGGAGTTCGGTGGCTACACCTTC. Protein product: CASSQARGEFGGYTF.

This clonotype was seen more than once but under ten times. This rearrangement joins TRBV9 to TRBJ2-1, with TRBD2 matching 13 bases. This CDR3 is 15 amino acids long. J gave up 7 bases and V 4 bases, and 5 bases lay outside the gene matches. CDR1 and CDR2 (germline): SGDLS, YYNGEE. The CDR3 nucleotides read TGTGCCAGCAGCATACTAGCGGGGGGGCCAAATGAGCAGTTCTTC. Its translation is CASSILAGGPNEQFF.

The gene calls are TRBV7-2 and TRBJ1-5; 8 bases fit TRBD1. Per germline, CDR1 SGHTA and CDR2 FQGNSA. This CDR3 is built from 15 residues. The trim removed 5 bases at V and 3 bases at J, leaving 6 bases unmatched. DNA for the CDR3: TGTGCCAGCAGCCCGGGACAGGACCCCAATCAGCCCCAGCATTTT. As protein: CASSPGQDPNQPQHF.

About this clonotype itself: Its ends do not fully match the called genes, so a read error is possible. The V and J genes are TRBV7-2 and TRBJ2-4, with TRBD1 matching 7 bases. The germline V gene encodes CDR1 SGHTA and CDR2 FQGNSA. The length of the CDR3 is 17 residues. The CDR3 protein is CASSLASTGVAKSIQYF. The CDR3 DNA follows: TGTGCCAGCAGCTTAGCGAGTACAGGGGTAGCCAAAAGCATTCAGTACTTC.